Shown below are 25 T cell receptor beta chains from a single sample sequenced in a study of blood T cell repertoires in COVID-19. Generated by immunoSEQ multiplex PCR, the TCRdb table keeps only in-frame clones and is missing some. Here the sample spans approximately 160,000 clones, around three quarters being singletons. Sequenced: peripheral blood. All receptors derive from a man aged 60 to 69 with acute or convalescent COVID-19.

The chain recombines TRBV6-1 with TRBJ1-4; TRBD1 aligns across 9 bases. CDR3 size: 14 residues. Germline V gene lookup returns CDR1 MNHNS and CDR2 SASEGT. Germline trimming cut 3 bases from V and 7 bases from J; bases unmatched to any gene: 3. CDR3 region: CASSEGQGFEKLFF. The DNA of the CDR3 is TGTGCCAGCAGTGAGGGACAGGGTTTTGAAAAACTGTTTTTT.

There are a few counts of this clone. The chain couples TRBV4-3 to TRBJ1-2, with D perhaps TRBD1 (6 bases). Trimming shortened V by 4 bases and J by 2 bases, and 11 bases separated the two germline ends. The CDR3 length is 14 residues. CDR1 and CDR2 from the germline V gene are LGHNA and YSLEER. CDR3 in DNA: TGCGCCAGCAGCCGAGGACAGATGAACTATGGCTACACCTTC. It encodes CASSRGQMNYGYTF.

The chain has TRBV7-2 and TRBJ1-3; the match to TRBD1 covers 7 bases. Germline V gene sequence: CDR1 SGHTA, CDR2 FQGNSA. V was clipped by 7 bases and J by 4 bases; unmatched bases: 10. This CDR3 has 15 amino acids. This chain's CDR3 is CASTLEGAGGNTIYF. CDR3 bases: TGTGCCAGCACCCTCGAGGGGGCTGGAGGAAACACCATATATTTT.

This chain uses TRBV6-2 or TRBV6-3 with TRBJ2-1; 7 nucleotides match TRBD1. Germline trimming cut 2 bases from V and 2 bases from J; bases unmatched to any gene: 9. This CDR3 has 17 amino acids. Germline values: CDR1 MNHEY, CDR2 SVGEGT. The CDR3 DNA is TGTGCCAGCAGTTACCTGGGGACAGCCCCCACCTACAATGAGCAGTTCTTC. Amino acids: CASSYLGTAPTYNEQFF.

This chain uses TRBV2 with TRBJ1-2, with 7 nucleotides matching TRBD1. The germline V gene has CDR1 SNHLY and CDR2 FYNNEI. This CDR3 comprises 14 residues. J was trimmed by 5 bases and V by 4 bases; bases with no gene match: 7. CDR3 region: CASSAKQGLYGYTF. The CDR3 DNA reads TGTGCCAGCAGTGCGAAACAGGGGTTGTATGGCTACACCTTC.

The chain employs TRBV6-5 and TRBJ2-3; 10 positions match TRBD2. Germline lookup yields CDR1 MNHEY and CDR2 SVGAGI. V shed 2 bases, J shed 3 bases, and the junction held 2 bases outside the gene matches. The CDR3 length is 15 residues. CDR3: CASSYVLAGTDTQYF. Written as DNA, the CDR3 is TGTGCCAGCAGTTACGTACTAGCGGGGACAGATACGCAGTATTTT.

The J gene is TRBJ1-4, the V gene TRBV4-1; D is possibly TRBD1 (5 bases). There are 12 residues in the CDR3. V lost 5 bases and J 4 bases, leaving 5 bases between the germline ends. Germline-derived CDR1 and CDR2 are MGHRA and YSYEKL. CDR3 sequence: CASSRGNEKLFF. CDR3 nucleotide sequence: TGCGCCAGCAGCAGGGGTAATGAAAAACTGTTTTTT.

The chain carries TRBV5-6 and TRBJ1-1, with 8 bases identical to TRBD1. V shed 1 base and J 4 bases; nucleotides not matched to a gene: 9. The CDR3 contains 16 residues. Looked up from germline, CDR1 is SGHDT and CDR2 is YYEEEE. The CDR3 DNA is TGTGCCAGCAGCTTGAATCGCAGGGGGCGCGGCACTGAAGCTTTCTTT. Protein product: CASSLNRRGRGTEAFF.

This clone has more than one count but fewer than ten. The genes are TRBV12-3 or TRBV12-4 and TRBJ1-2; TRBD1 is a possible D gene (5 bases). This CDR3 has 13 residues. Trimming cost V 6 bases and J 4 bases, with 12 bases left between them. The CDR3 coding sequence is TGTGCCAGCAGCCTTAGACAGCTCTATGGCTACACCTTC. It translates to CASSLRQLYGYTF.

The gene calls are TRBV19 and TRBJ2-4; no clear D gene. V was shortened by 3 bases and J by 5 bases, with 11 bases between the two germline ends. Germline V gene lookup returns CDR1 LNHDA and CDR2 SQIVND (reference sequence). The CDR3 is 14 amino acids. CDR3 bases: TGTGCCAGTAGTATGTTCGGCCGGGAAAACATTCAGTACTTC. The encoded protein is CASSMFGRENIQYF.

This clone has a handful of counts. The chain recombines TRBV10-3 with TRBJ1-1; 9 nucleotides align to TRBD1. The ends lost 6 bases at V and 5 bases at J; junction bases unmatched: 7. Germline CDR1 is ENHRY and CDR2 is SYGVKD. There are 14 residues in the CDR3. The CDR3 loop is CAIRTATGGTEAFF. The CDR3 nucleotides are TGTGCCATCAGAACTGCGACAGGGGGGACTGAAGCTTTCTTT.

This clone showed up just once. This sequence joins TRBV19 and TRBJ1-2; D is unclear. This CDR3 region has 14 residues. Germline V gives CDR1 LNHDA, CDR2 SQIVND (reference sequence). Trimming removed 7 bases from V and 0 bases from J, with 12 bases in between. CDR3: CASKARSTNYGYTF. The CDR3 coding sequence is TGTGCCAGTAAAGCCCGGTCCACTAACTATGGCTACACCTTC. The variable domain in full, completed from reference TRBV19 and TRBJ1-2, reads DGGITQSPKYLFRKEGQNVTLSCEQNLNHDAMYWYRQDPGQGLRLIYYSQIVNDFQKGDIAEGYSVSREKKESFPLTVTSAQKNPTAFYLCASKARSTNYGYTFGSGTRLTVV.

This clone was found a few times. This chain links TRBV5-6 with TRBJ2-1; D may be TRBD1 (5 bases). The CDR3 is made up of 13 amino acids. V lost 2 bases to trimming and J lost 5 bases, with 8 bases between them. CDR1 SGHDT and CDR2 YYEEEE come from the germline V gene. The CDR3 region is CASSFDRNNEQFF. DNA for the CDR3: TGTGCCAGCAGCTTCGACAGAAACAATGAGCAGTTCTTC.

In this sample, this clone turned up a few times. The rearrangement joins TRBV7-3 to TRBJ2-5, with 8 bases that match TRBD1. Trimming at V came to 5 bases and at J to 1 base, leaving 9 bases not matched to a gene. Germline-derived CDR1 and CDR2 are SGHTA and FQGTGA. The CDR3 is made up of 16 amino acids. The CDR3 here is CASSPGQAPTQETQYF. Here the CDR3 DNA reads TGTGCCAGCAGCCCGGGACAGGCTCCGACCCAAGAGACCCAGTACTTC.

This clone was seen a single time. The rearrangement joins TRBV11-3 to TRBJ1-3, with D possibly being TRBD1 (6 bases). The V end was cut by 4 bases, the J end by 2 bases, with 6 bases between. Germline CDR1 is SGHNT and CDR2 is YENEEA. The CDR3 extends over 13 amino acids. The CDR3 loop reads CASSSGAGNTIYF. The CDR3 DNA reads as TGTGCCAGCAGCTCAGGGGCTGGAAACACCATATATTTT.

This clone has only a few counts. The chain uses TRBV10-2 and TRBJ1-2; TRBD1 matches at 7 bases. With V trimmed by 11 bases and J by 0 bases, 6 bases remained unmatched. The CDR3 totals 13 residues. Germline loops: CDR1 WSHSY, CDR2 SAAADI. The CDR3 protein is CAGTGDTNYGYTF. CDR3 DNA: TGCGCCGGAACAGGGGACACTAACTATGGCTACACCTTC.

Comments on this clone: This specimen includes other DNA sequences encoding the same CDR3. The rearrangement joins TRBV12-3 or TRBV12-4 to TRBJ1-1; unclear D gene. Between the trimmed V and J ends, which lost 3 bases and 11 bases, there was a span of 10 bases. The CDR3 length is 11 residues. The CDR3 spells CASSFNRGAFF. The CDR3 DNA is TGTGCCAGCAGTTTTAATCGAGGGGCTTTCTTT.

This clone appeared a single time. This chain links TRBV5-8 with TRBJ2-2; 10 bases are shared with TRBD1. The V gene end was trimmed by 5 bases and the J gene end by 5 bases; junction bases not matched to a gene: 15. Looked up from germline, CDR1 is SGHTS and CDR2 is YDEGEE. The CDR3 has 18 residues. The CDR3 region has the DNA TGTGCCAGCAGTCAGGGGGACCGGGACAGGGGATGGACCGGGGAGCTGTTTTTT. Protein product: CASSQGDRDRGWTGELFF.

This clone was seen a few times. The CDR3 DNA reads as TGTGCCAGCAGTCTACAGGGGGCGGCTAATCAGCCCCAGCATTTT. This translates into CASSLQGAANQPQHF. The rearrangement links TRBV7-2 to TRBJ1-5; 9 nucleotides match TRBD1. Germline CDR1 is SGHTA and CDR2 is FQGNSA. This CDR3 is built from 15 residues. Unmatched junction bases numbered 7, after V lost 6 bases and J lost 4 bases.

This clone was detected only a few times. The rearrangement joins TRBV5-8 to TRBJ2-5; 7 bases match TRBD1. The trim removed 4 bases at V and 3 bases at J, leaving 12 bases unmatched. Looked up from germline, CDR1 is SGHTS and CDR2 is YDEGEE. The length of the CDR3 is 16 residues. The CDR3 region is CASSEGTANLEETQYF. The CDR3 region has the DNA TGTGCCAGCAGCGAAGGGACAGCTAATCTTGAAGAGACCCAGTACTTC.

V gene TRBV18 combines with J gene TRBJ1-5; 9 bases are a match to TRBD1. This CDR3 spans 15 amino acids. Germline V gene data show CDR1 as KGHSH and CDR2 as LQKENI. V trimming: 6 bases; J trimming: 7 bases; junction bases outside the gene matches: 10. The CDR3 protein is CASSPSGTGHQPQHF. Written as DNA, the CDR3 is TGTGCCAGCTCCCCGTCCGGGACAGGGCACCAGCCCCAGCATTTT.

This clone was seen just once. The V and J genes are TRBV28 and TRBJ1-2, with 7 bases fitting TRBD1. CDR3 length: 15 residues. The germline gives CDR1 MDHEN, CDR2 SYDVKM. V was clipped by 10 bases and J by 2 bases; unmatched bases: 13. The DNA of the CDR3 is TGTGCCACCATTGGTCGGACAGGATGGAACTATGGCTACACCTTC. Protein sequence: CATIGRTGWNYGYTF.

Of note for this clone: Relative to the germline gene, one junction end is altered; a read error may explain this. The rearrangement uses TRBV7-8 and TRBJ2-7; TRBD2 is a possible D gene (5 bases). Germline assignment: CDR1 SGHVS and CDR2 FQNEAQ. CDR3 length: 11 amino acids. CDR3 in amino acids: CTSGYGVEQYF. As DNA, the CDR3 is TGCACTTCGGGGTACGGGGTCGAGCAGTACTTC.

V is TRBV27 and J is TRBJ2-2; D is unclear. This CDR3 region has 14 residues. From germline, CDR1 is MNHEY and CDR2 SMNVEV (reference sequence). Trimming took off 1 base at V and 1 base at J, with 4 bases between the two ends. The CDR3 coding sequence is TGTGCCAGCAGTTTATGGCAGAACACCGGGGAGCTGTTTTTT. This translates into CASSLWQNTGELFF.

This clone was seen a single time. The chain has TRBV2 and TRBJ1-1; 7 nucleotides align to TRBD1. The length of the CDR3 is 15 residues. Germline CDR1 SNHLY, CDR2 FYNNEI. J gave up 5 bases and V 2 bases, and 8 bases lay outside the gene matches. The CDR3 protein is CASSETTGVVTEAFF. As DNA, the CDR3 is TGTGCCAGCAGTGAAACTACAGGGGTAGTAACTGAAGCTTTCTTT. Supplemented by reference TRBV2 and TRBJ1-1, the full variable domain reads EPEVTQTPSHQVTQMGQEVILRCVPISNHLYFYWYRQILGQKVEFLVSFYNNEISEKSEIFDDQFSVERPDGSNFTLKIRSTKLEDSAMYFCASSETTGVVTEAFFGQGTRLTVV.